The 17 T cell receptor beta chains below come from one sample, sequenced in a study of tumor-infiltrating lymphocytes in primary liver carcinoma. The template, approximately 500 ng total RNA, yielded TCR beta cDNA made with a constant-region primer. Slightly modified ARM-PCR served as the procedure for the TCR beta libraries. These libraries came from three rounds of nested multiplex PCR. A C-beta reverse primer and TRBV1-TRBV30 forward primers served in each of the first two PCR rounds, at 10 cycles apiece. Each CDR3 protein gets one entry after TCRdb re-called the multiplex PCR reads with MiXCR. This table has 310,000 or so distinct CDR3 sequences, almost 65% appearing once. Germline DNA was extracted alongside blood RNA, which was obtained from unsorted whole blood. The sample consisted of peripheral blood. These receptors were obtained from a man between 35 and 55 years old with primary liver carcinoma and hepatitis B virus infection.

The chain joins TRBV4-1 to TRBJ2-1; 9 bases agree with TRBD2. After removal of 3 bases from V and 6 bases from J, the junction contained 12 bases not matched to a gene. Germline V gene lookup returns CDR1 MGHRA and CDR2 YSYEKL. The CDR3 extends over 17 amino acids. The CDR3: CASSQSLGLAGSNEQFF. The CDR3 nucleotides read TGCGCCAGCAGCCAGAGCCTAGGGCTAGCGGGATCCAATGAGCAGTTCTTC.

This clonotype was recorded at least ten times. The chain has TRBV29-1 and TRBJ1-1, with 7 bases aligning to TRBD1. V gave up 6 bases and J gave up 14 bases; unmatched junction bases: 12. Germline lookup yields CDR1 SQVTM and CDR2 ANQGSEA. The CDR3 totals 11 residues. Here the CDR3 DNA reads TGCAGCGTATCAACAGGGGACATGGCGTTCTTT. Protein product: CSVSTGDMAFF.

The chain recombines TRBV28 with TRBJ1-2; a possible D gene is TRBD1 (6 bases). The V gene lost 7 bases and the J gene lost 4 bases, with 13 bases spanning the gap. Germline V gene lookup returns CDR1 MDHEN and CDR2 SYDVKM. The CDR3 covers 13 residues. This CDR3 reads CASKPGQPYGYTF. CDR3 coding DNA: TGTGCCAGCAAGCCTGGACAGCCCTATGGCTACACCTTC.

A remark on this clonotype: Germline and junction disagree at one end, which may indicate a read error. This chain's CDR3 is CASSVTGLAGGNTGEPFF. CDR3 bases: TGCGCCAGCAGCGTAACGGGACTAGCGGGGGGGAACACCGGGGAGCCGTTTTTT. The V call is TRBV5-1, the J call TRBJ2-2; 16 bases agree with TRBD2. This CDR3 is 18 amino acids long. Per germline, CDR1 SGHRS and CDR2 YFSETQ.

This rearrangement joins TRBV11-3 to TRBJ2-1; D uncertain. Germline CDR1 SGHNT, CDR2 YENEEA. The CDR3 extends over 13 amino acids. V gave up 1 base and J gave up 9 bases, with 10 bases separating them. The CDR3 reads CASSLVAQSEQFF. CDR3 nucleotides: TGTGCCAGCAGCTTAGTAGCTCAAAGTGAGCAGTTCTTC.

Notes on this clonotype: It may be a read error: a sequence one base away is much more abundant. The conserved closing phenylalanine or tryptophan is absent in this CDR3, likely reflecting a read error. The chain has TRBV6-5 and TRBJ1-1; 7 bases match TRBD1. Trimming cost V 4 bases and J 4 bases; bases outside gene matches: 9. The CDR3 consists of 15 residues. Germline loops: CDR1 MNHEY, CDR2 SVGAGI. In DNA form, the CDR3 reads TGTGCCAGCAGTTCAGGACAGGCAGCCTTCACTGAAGCTTTCCTT. Translation: CASSSGQAAFTEAFL.

In regard to this clonotype: Sequence at one end of the junction differs from germline and may be a read error. The J gene is TRBJ2-5, the V gene TRBV11-2; D could derive from TRBD1 or TRBD2 (6 bases each). The CDR3 is 14 residues long. In germline, CDR1 is SGHAT, CDR2 FQNNGV. CDR3 loop: CASSPDGGGGTQYF. CDR3 in DNA: TGCGCCAGCAGCCCCGATGGCGGAGGGGGGACCCAGTACTTC. Supplemented by reference TRBV11-2 and TRBJ2-5, the full variable domain reads EAGVAQSPRYKIIEKRQSVAFWCNPISGHATLYWYQQILGQGPKLLIQFQNNGVVDDSQLPKDRFSAERLKGVDSTLKIQPAKLEDSAVYLCASSPDGGGGTQYFGPGTRLLVL.

About this clonotype: One end of the junction is discordant with germline, which a read error may explain. The rearrangement links TRBV11-3 to TRBJ2-3; the D is unclear. The CDR3 is 16 residues long. Germline-derived CDR1 and CDR2 are SGHNT and YENEEA. CDR3 amino acids: CASTLGLRRVTDTQYF. The CDR3, as DNA: TGTGCCAGCACCTTAGGCCTCAGGAGAGTTACAGATACGCAGTATTTT.

This clonotype has a handful of counts. This chain connects TRBV5-6 to TRBJ2-1, with D possibly called TRBD1 or TRBD2 (5 bases each). Germline V gives CDR1 SGHDT, CDR2 YYEEEE. Deletions cut 0 bases from V and 4 bases from J, with 11 bases between. The CDR3 runs 15 residues. The CDR3 spells CASSLELEGYNEQFF. The CDR3 nucleotides read TGTGCCAGCAGCTTGGAGCTAGAGGGGTACAATGAGCAGTTCTTC.

A note on this clonotype: Possible read error: a much larger clone is one base away. This sequence joins TRBV4-3 and TRBJ2-2; D possibly uses TRBD1 or TRBD2 (6 bases each). V lost 4 bases and J 1 base, leaving 19 bases between the germline ends. There are 18 residues in the CDR3. CDR1 is LGHNA, CDR2 YSLEER, per germline. The CDR3 DNA reads TGCGCCAGCAGCCCCCCCGGGGGCGACACCTTGAACACCGGGGAGCTGTTTTTT. It specifies CASSPPGGDTLNTGELFF.

This clonotype appeared a few times. The V call is TRBV6-1, the J call TRBJ2-7; TRBD1 matches 7 bases. Trimming at V came to 6 bases and at J to 0 bases, leaving 5 bases not matched to a gene. The germline V gene has CDR1 MNHNS and CDR2 SASEGT. The CDR3 totals 14 residues. In DNA, the CDR3 is TGTGCCAGCAGACCTGACAGGGTCTCCTACGAGCAGTACTTC. It translates to CASRPDRVSYEQYF.

A note on this clonotype: This sequence may be a read error, since a much larger clone differs from it by one base. The chain couples TRBV11-3 to TRBJ2-4; D may correspond to TRBD1 or TRBD2 (5 bases each). The germline CDR1 and CDR2 sequences are SGHNT and YENEEA. The length of the CDR3 is 15 residues. CDR3 nucleotides: TGTGTCAGCAGCTTAGGAGAGGGGTACCAAAACATTCAGTACTTC. Residues: CVSSLGEGYQNIQYF.

The V call is TRBV13, the J call TRBJ2-5, with 16 bases identical to TRBD2. V lost 3 bases and J lost 1; bases outside the gene matches: 2. Looked up from germline, CDR1 is PRHDT and CDR2 is FYEKMQ (reference sequence). CDR3 size: 17 residues. The CDR3 region is CASSLGLAGGPQETQYF. The CDR3 DNA reads as TGTGCCAGCAGCTTGGGACTAGCGGGAGGGCCCCAAGAGACCCAGTACTTC.

This clonotype appeared a single time. This may stem from a read error, because a much larger clone lies one nucleotide away. The chain has TRBV30 and TRBJ2-7; 8 bases are a match to TRBD2. Germline values: CDR1 GTSNPN, CDR2 SVGIG (reference sequence). V gave up 2 bases and J gave up 9 bases; unmatched junction bases: 6. The CDR3 runs 12 residues. The CDR3 sequence: CAWSTGGPRQYF. CDR3 bases: TGTGCCTGGAGTACGGGAGGGCCAAGGCAGTACTTC. The full variable domain, in which reference TRBV30 and TRBJ2-7 provide the parts outside the CDR3, is SQTIHQWPATLVQPVGSPLSLECTVEGTSNPNLYWYRQAAGRGLQLLFYSVGIGQISSEVPQNLSASRPQDRQFILSSKKLLLSDSGFYLCAWSTGGPRQYFGPGTRLTVT.

Regarding this clonotype: At one of its ends the junction is not consistent with the germline gene, which may arise from a read error. The chain recombines TRBV6-5 with TRBJ2-1, with 8 bases fitting TRBD2. This CDR3 comprises 17 residues. Germline V CDR1 and CDR2: MNHEY, SVGAGI. The CDR3 DNA sequence: TGTACCAGCAGGGGACTAGAGGGAGGGCAGACCTACAATGAGGAGTTCTTC. Amino acid sequence: CTSRGLEGGQTYNEEFF.

A word on this clonotype: One base separates it from a far larger clone, so it is likely a read error. The chain has TRBV6-6 and TRBJ1-1, with a tentative D call TRBD1 (6 bases). Germline CDR1 MNHNY, CDR2 SVGAGI (reference sequence). This CDR3 comprises 13 residues. Trimming pared 6 bases from V and 1 base from J, leaving 9 bases between. Here the CDR3 reads CASSQGQNTEAFF. The CDR3 DNA reads TGTGCCAGCAGCCAGGGACAGAACACTGAAGCTTTCTTT.

On this clonotype: The junction does not match germline at one end; this may be a read error. The chain recombines TRBV11-2 with TRBJ2-3; 7 nucleotides match TRBD1. This CDR3 spans 15 amino acids. CDR1 and CDR2 (germline): SGHAT, FQNNGV. The CDR3 protein is CASGNNRGRTDTKYF. CDR3 in DNA: TGTGCCAGCGGCAATAACAGGGGACGCACAGATACGAAGTATTTT.